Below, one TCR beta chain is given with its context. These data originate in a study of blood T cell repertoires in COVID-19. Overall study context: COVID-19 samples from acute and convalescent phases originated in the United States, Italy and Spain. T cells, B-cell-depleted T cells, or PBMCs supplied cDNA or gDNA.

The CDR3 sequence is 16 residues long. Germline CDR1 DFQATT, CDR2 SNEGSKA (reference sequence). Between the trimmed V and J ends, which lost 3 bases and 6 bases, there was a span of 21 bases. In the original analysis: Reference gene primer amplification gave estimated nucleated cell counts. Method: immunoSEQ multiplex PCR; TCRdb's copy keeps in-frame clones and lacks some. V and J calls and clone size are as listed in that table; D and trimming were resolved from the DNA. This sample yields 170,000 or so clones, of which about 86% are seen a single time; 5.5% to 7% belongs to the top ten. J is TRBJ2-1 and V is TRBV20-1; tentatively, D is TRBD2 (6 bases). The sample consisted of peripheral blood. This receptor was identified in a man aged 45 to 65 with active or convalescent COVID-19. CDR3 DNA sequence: TGCAGTGCTAGTTTGTATTCCGCGGGACCTGGCAATGAGCAGTTCTTC. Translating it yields CSASLYSAGPGNEQFF.